The 10 T cell receptor beta chains listed next were all sequenced from one sample in a study of long-term antiretroviral therapy in people with HIV. An immunoSEQ assay, version v3.0, was performed at survey level. The table came from immunoSEQ multiplex PCR; TCRdb's copy has only in-frame clones and leaves some out. In the table there are some 25,000 clones, about four fifths of which are singletons. The sample here was unsorted PBMCs, taken 3 years after starting antiretroviral therapy. The receptors originated from a man aged 18 to 35 with HIV.

The rearrangement uses TRBV2 and TRBJ1-1, with unresolved D. CDR3 length equals 15 residues. Looked up from germline, CDR1 is SNHLY and CDR2 is FYNNEI. Trimming removed 3 bases at V and 3 bases at J, with 14 bases between. DNA for the CDR3: TGTGCCAGCAGTGAGTCACCAAAGCCTTACACTGAAGCTTTCTTT. The encoded protein is CASSESPKPYTEAFF.

V gene TRBV6-1 combines with J gene TRBJ1-5; D not resolved. V was trimmed by 0 bases and J by 6 bases, leaving 12 bases between them. The length of the CDR3 is 15 residues. CDR1 and CDR2 (germline): MNHNS, SASEGT. The chain's CDR3 is CASSEAGEGSQPQHF. The DNA for the CDR3 is TGTGCCAGCAGTGAAGCGGGCGAGGGTAGTCAGCCCCAGCATTTT.

This clone came up once. The J gene is TRBJ1-4, the V gene TRBV27, with 7 bases matching TRBD1. Germline values: CDR1 MNHEY, CDR2 SMNVEV (reference sequence). This CDR3 is 14 amino acids long. After removal of 5 bases from V and 7 bases from J, the junction contained 7 bases not matched to a gene. As DNA, the CDR3 is TGTGCCAGCAGTCCTAGACAGGGCGCTGAAAAACTGTTTTTT. Its protein is CASSPRQGAEKLFF.

J is TRBJ2-7 and V is TRBV7-2, with D perhaps given as TRBD1 or TRBD2 (5 bases each). In germline, CDR1 is SGHTA, CDR2 FQGNSA. Trimming shortened V by 4 bases and J by 5 bases, and 12 bases separated the two germline ends. This CDR3 comprises 13 residues. The CDR3 loop reads CASSSARGNEQYF. DNA of the CDR3: TGTGCCAGCAGCTCCGCGAGGGGTAACGAGCAGTACTTC. The full variable domain, rest sourced from reference TRBV7-2 and TRBJ2-7, is GAGVSQSPSNKVTEKGKDVELRCDPISGHTALYWYRQSLGQGLEFLIYFQGNSAPDKSGLPSDRFSAERTGGSVSTLTIQRTQQEDSAVYLCASSSARGNEQYFGPGTRLTVT.

The count of this clone is one. The V call is TRBV5-1, the J call TRBJ2-1, with 8 bases matching TRBD1. This CDR3 contains 15 residues. Germline CDR1 and CDR2: SGHRS and YFSETQ. With 2 bases clipped from V and 4 bases from J, the junction kept 5 bases outside the gene matches. CDR3 loop: CASSFPTGVYNEQFF. DNA of the CDR3: TGCGCCAGCAGCTTCCCGACAGGGGTTTACAATGAGCAGTTCTTC. Full variable domain (outside the CDR3, taken from reference TRBV5-1 and TRBJ2-1): KAGVTQTPRYLIKTRGQQVTLSCSPISGHRSVSWYQQTPGQGLQFLFEYFSETQRNKGNFPGRFSGRQFSNSRSEMNVSTLELGDSALYLCASSFPTGVYNEQFFGPGTRLTVL.

This clone was counted once. The chain employs TRBV7-9 and TRBJ2-7; tentative D call: TRBD1 (6 bases). This CDR3 has 14 amino acids. Germline V lookup: CDR1 SEHNR, CDR2 FQNEAQ (reference sequence). With 5 bases removed from V and 0 bases from J, the gap between germline ends came to 11 bases. This CDR3 reads CASSLGQNSYEQYF. DNA of the CDR3: TGTGCCAGCAGCCTAGGACAGAACTCCTACGAGCAGTACTTC. The whole variable domain, remainder taken from reference TRBV7-9 and TRBJ2-7, is DTGVSQNPRHKITKRGQNVTFRCDPISEHNRLYWYRQTLGQGPEFLTYFQNEAQLEKSRLLSDRFSAERPKGSFSTLEIQRTEQGDSAMYLCASSLGQNSYEQYFGPGTRLTVT.

This chain uses TRBV21-1 with TRBJ2-3; TRBD1 was called by the table and not checked on the DNA. TRBV21-1 counts as a pseudogene. This CDR3 spans 14 amino acids. The CDR3 nucleotides read TGTGCCAGCAGGGGACAGGTATACACAGATACGCAGTATTTT. This codes for CASRGQVYTDTQYF.

The V and J genes are TRBV6-1 and TRBJ1-1; D not certain. CDR3 length: 15 residues. Germline V gene sequence: CDR1 MNHNS, CDR2 SASEGT. V was pared by 3 bases and J by 0 bases, with 11 bases between. The chain's CDR3 is CASSDFSRLNTEAFF. The CDR3 nucleotides are TGTGCCAGCAGTGATTTTTCCAGGCTGAACACTGAAGCTTTCTTT.

The rearrangement links TRBV2 to TRBJ2-2, with a possible D match to TRBD1 (6 bases). Germline-derived CDR1 and CDR2 are SNHLY and FYNNEI. The CDR3 contains 14 residues. V lost 7 bases and J 5 bases, leaving 14 bases between the germline ends. The CDR3 nucleotides are TGTGCCAGCATCCGACAGGACCAAACCGGGGAGCTGTTTTTT. It specifies CASIRQDQTGELFF.

The CDR3 sequence: CASSDSRESTEAFF. The CDR3 DNA is TGTGCCAGCAGTGACTCAAGGGAAAGCACTGAAGCTTTCTTT. This chain uses TRBV6-4 with TRBJ1-1; D is undetermined. Trimming removed 0 bases from V and 4 bases from J, with 9 bases in between. Per germline, CDR1 MRHNA and CDR2 SNTAGT. This CDR3 region has 14 residues.